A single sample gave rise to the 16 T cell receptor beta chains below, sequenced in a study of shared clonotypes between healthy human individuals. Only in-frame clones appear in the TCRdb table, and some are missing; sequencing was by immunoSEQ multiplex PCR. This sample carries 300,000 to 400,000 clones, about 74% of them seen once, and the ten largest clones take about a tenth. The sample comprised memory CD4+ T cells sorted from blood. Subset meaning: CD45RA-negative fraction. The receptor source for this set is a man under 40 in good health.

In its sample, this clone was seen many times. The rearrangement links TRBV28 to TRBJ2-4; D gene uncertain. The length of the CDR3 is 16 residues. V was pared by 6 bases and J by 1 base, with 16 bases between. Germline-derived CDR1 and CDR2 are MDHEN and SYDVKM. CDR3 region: CASSDSLPMAKNIQYF. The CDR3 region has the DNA TGTGCCAGCAGCGATTCTCTACCCATGGCCAAAAACATTCAGTACTTC.

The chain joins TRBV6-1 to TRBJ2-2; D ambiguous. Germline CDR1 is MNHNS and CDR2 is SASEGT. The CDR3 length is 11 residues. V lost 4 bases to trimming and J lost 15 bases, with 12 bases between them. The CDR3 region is CASSGWGSVFF. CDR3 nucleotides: TGTGCCAGCAGTGGTTGGGGTTCGGTGTTTTTT.

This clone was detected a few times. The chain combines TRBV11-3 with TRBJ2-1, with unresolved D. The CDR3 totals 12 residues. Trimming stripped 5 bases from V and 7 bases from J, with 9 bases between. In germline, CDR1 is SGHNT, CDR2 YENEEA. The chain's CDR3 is CASSENRNEQFF. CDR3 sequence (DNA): TGTGCCAGCAGCGAAAACCGGAATGAGCAGTTCTTC.

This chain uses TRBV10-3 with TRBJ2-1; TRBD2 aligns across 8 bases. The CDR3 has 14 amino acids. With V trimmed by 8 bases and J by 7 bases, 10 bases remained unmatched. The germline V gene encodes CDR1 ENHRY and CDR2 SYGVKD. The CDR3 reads CAILRAGVTNEQFF. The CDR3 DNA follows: TGTGCCATCCTACGAGCGGGAGTCACAAATGAGCAGTTCTTC.

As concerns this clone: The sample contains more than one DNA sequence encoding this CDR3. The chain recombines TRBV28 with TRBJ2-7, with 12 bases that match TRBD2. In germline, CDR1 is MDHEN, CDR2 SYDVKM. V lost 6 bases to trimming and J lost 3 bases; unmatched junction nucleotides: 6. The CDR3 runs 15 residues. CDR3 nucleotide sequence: TGTGCCAGCAGCCCCCCGGGACTAGCGGGCTACGAGCAGTACTTC. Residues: CASSPPGLAGYEQYF.

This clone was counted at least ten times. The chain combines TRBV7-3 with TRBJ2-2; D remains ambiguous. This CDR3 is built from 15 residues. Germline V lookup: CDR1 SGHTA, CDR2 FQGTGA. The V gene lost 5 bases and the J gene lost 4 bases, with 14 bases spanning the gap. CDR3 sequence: CASSPLPRSTGELFF. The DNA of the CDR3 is TGTGCCAGCAGCCCCCTCCCTCGGAGCACCGGGGAGCTGTTTTTT.

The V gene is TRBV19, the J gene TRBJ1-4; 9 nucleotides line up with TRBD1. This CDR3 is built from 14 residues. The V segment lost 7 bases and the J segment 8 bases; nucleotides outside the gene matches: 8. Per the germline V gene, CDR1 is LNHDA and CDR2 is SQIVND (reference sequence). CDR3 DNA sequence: TGTGCCAGTACCACGGACAGGGGTCGAGAAAAACTGTTTTTT. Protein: CASTTDRGREKLFF.

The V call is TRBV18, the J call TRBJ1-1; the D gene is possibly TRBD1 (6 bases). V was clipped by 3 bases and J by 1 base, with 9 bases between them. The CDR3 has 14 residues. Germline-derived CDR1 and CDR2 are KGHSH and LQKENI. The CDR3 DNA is TGTGCCAGCTCACCCCCGGACAGGAACACTGAAGCTTTCTTT. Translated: CASSPPDRNTEAFF.

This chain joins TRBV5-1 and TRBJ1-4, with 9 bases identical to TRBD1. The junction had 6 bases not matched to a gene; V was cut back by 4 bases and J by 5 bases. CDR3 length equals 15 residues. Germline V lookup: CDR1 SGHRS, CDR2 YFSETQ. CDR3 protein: CASSPTGGLNEKLFF. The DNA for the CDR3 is TGCGCCAGCAGCCCGACAGGGGGTCTAAATGAAAAACTGTTTTTT.

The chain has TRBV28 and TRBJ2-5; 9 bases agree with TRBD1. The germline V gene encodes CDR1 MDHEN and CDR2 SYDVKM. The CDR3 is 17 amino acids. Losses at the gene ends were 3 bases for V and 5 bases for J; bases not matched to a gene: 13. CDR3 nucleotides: TGTGCCAGCAGTTTGGGCCTCGGGACAGGGATGTGGGAGACCCAGTACTTC. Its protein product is CASSLGLGTGMWETQYF.

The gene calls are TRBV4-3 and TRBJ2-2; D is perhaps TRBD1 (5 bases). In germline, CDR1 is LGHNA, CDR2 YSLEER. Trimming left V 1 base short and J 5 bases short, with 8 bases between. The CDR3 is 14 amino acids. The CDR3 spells CASSQAQATGELFF. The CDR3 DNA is TGCGCCAGCAGCCAAGCACAGGCTACCGGGGAGCTGTTTTTT.

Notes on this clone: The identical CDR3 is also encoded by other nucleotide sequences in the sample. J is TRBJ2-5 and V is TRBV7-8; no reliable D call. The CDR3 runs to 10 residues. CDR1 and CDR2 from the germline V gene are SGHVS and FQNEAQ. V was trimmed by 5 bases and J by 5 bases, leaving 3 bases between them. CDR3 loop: CASSRETQYF. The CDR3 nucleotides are TGTGCCAGCAGCCGTGAGACCCAGTACTTC.

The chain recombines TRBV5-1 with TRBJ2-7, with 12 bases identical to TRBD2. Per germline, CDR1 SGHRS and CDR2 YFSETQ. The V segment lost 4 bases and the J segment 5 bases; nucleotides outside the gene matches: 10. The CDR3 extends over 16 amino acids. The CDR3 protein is CASSGRLAGVLNEQYF. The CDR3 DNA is TGCGCCAGCAGCGGCAGACTAGCGGGAGTACTTAACGAGCAGTACTTC.

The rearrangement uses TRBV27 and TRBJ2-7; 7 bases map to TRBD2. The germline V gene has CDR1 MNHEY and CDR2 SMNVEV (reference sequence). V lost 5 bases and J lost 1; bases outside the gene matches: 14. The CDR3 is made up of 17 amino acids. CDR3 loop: CASSTDVRRGGSYEQYF. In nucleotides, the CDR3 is TGTGCCAGCAGTACTGATGTGAGGAGGGGAGGGTCCTACGAGCAGTACTTC.

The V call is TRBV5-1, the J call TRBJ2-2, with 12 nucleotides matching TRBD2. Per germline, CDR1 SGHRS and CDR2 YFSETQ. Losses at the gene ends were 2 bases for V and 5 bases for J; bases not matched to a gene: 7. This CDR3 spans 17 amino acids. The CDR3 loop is CASSLGLAGIRTGELFF. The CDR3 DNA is TGCGCCAGCAGCTTAGGACTAGCGGGGATCCGGACCGGGGAGCTGTTTTTT.

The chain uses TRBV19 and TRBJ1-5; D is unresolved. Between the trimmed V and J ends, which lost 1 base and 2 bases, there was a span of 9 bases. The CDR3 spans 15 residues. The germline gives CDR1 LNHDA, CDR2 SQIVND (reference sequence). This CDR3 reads CASSIAGRRNQPQHF. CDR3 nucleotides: TGTGCCAGTAGTATAGCGGGTAGGCGCAATCAGCCCCAGCATTTT.